The clone carrying this TCR beta chain was recorded many times. This specimen comes from a study of T cells in Graves' hyperthyroidism and ophthalmopathy. The CDR3 is 17 amino acids. Looked up from germline, CDR1 is MNHEY and CDR2 is SVGEGT. Deletions cut 1 base from V and 0 bases from J, with 13 bases between. TCR beta CDR3 regions were amplified from RNA. First-round RT-PCR targeting the TCR CDR3 was performed with the HTBI primer set. Using its own MiXCR run on the multiplex PCR reads, TCRdb lists one record per CDR3 protein. In the table there are almost 600,000 distinct CDR3 sequences, approximately 15% of which are singletons. Patients were aged 18 to 65, had disease duration under 2 months, and had newly diagnosed hyperthyroidism. Blood was drawn at first hyperthyroidism diagnosis, before any ophthalmopathy symptoms.

The source is a woman aged 25 to 39 with Graves' hyperthyroidism that later progressed to Graves' ophthalmopathy. The specimen sequenced was blood. The V call is TRBV6-2 or TRBV6-3, the J call TRBJ2-1; D gene uncertain. For the CDR3, the DNA is TGTGCCAGCAGTTACTTTGCCGCGCGGATCTCCTACAATGAGCAGTTCTTC. Protein sequence: CASSYFAARISYNEQFF.